These 12 T cell receptor beta chains share one sample of origin, sequenced in a study of OX40 agonist ivuxolimab in advanced cancers. Sequenced by immunoSEQ multiplex PCR; TCRdb stores in-frame clones only, minus some. The data contain tens of thousands of clones, more than 90% of them singletons. The sample consisted of CD4+ or CD8+ T cells sorted from blood, taken in a trial of the OX40 agonist ivuxolimab. These receptors were taken from an adult with an advanced solid tumor such as melanoma, head and neck, liver or kidney cancer.

The chain joins TRBV11-2 to TRBJ2-5; the D gene is possibly TRBD2 (5 bases). From germline, CDR1 is SGHAT and CDR2 FQNNGV. The CDR3 totals 14 residues. With 5 bases removed from V and 5 bases from J, the gap between germline ends came to 15 bases. The CDR3 is CASSQDGDWETQYF. CDR3 sequence (DNA): TGTGCCAGCAGCCAGGACGGGGATTGGGAGACCCAGTACTTC.

This clone was detected once. The CDR3 DNA reads as TGCGCCAGCAGTGGACAGCAAGAGACCCAGTACTTC. Translated: CASSGQQETQYF. The chain recombines TRBV5-1 with TRBJ2-5, with a tentative D call TRBD1 (6 bases). The CDR3 is 12 amino acids. Deletions cut 5 bases from V and 2 bases from J, with 7 bases between. In germline, CDR1 is SGHRS, CDR2 YFSETQ.

The chain carries TRBV10-3 and TRBJ2-1, with D perhaps TRBD1 or TRBD2 (6 bases each). Trimming pared 7 bases from V and 0 bases from J, leaving 16 bases between. The germline CDR1 and CDR2 sequences are ENHRY and SYGVKD. CDR3 length equals 16 residues. In DNA form, the CDR3 reads TGTGCCATCACAAGCGAGGGGGGAAGCTCCTACAATGAGCAGTTCTTC. Translating it yields CAITSEGGSSYNEQFF.

The genes are TRBV2 and TRBJ2-1; perhaps TRBD1 as D (6 bases). There are 16 residues in the CDR3. CDR1 and CDR2 (germline): SNHLY, FYNNEI. V gave up 6 bases and J gave up 6 bases, with 21 bases separating them. CDR3 amino acids: CASRSPGGVGGNEQFF. CDR3 in DNA: TGTGCCAGCAGGTCCCCTGGGGGAGTAGGGGGCAATGAGCAGTTCTTC.

This chain joins TRBV11-2 and TRBJ2-7; D unclear. With 5 bases removed from V and 2 bases from J, the gap between germline ends came to 4 bases. This CDR3 spans 11 amino acids. Germline V CDR1 and CDR2: SGHAT, FQNNGV. The CDR3 DNA reads as TGTGCCAGCAGCAAGACCTACGAGCAGTACTTC. Translating it yields CASSKTYEQYF.

This clone was recorded only once. This chain connects TRBV2 to TRBJ2-7; 7 bases map to TRBD1. J lost 13 bases, V lost 5 bases, and 8 bases had no gene match. The CDR3 contains 11 residues. The germline gives CDR1 SNHLY, CDR2 FYNNEI. CDR3 DNA: TGTGCCAGCAGTCTTACCGGGACAGATTACTTC. Translating it yields CASSLTGTDYF.

The CDR3, as DNA: TGTGCCACCAGCCCGGGGGGGGCTTCCAATTCACCCCTCCACTTT. It encodes CATSPGGASNSPLHF. The chain recombines TRBV15 with TRBJ1-6; a weak D match, TRBD1 (6 bases). The germline V gene has CDR1 LNHNV and CDR2 YYDKDF (reference sequence). With 5 bases removed from V and 7 bases from J, the gap between germline ends came to 15 bases. CDR3 length: 15 amino acids.

The sample holds one count of this clone. The chain uses TRBV6-6 and TRBJ2-7, with 8 bases lining up with TRBD2. V was clipped by 2 bases and J by 6 bases; unmatched bases: 9. Germline lookup yields CDR1 MNHNY and CDR2 SVGAGI (reference sequence). The CDR3 runs 15 residues. Here the CDR3 reads CASSYRGGASVEQYF. For the CDR3, the DNA is TGTGCCAGCAGTTACCGGGGGGGCGCCAGTGTCGAGCAGTACTTC.

This clone was seen just once. The chain has TRBV7-9 and TRBJ1-2; maybe TRBD1 (5 bases). This CDR3 has 14 residues. V was shortened by 1 base and J by 0 bases, with 6 bases between the two germline ends. Germline CDR1 and CDR2: SEHNR and FQNEAQ (reference sequence). DNA for the CDR3: TGTGCCAGCAGCTTAGAGACAGCTAACTATGGCTACACCTTC. It is translated as CASSLETANYGYTF.

This chain connects TRBV5-1 to TRBJ2-2; 9 bases align to TRBD1. Germline values: CDR1 SGHRS, CDR2 YFSETQ. This CDR3 spans 14 amino acids. The V and J ends lost 4 bases and 6 bases, in that order; junction bases with no gene match: 4. CDR3 amino acids: CASSGTGLAGELFF. DNA of the CDR3: TGCGCCAGCAGCGGGACAGGGTTGGCCGGGGAGCTGTTTTTT. Together with reference TRBV5-1 and TRBJ2-2, the CDR3 gives the full variable domain: KAGVTQTPRYLIKTRGQQVTLSCSPISGHRSVSWYQQTPGQGLQFLFEYFSETQRNKGNFPGRFSGRQFSNSRSEMNVSTLELGDSALYLCASSGTGLAGELFFGEGSRLTVL.

This clone appeared a single time. CDR3 in DNA: TGTGCCAGCAGTTCAACAGGGGGGGAGCAGTACTTC. Translated: CASSSTGGEQYF. V usage is TRBV27 and J usage is TRBJ2-7; 8 nucleotides agree with TRBD1. Losses at the gene ends were 4 bases for V and 7 bases for J; bases not matched to a gene: 3. Germline assignment: CDR1 MNHEY and CDR2 SMNVEV (reference sequence). The CDR3 is 12 residues long.

The chain is built from TRBV15 and TRBJ2-6, with D unclear. Per the germline V gene, CDR1 is LNHNV and CDR2 is YYDKDF (reference sequence). CDR3 size: 15 residues. V was cut by 3 bases and J by 4 bases, with 10 bases left in between. The CDR3, as DNA: TGTGCCACCAGCAGGGAAACACCGGGGGCCAACGTCCTGACTTTC. Translating it yields CATSRETPGANVLTF.